What follows are 11 T cell receptor beta chains derived from one specimen sequenced in a study of T cell responses to AZD1222 COVID-19 vaccine. Sequencing was performed with immunoSEQ multiplex PCR; in TCRdb, only in-frame clones are kept and a portion is missing. The sample lists approximately 130,000 clones; around 90% were seen once. The material was peripheral blood, obtained 28 days after the second AZD1222 dose. The receptors originated from an adult who received the AZD1222 COVID-19 vaccine.

The chain has TRBV7-2 and TRBJ2-2; 9 positions agree with TRBD2. Germline V gene sequence: CDR1 SGHTA, CDR2 FQGNSA. V was pared by 2 bases and J by 4 bases, with 11 bases of the junction left unmatched. The CDR3 length is 18 residues. In nucleotides, the CDR3 is TGTGCCAGCAGCTTAAACGCTCGCGGGGGGGGAAGCACCGGGGAGCTGTTTTTT. Translation: CASSLNARGGGSTGELFF.

V usage is TRBV30 and J usage is TRBJ1-2, with D possibly being TRBD1 (5 bases). The germline gives CDR1 GTSNPN, CDR2 SVGIG (reference sequence). V dropped 4 bases and J dropped 7 bases, with 25 bases sitting between them. This CDR3 region has 16 residues. For the CDR3, the DNA is TGTGCCTGGAAACCCCCCTCTGGAGGGGACTCGGGTGGCTACACCTTC. As protein: CAWKPPSGGDSGGYTF.

This chain uses TRBV27 with TRBJ2-7; TRBD1 agrees at 9 bases. The CDR3 sequence is 15 residues long. V shed 6 bases, J shed 4 bases, and the junction held 10 bases outside the gene matches. Germline loops: CDR1 MNHEY, CDR2 SMNVEV (reference sequence). The CDR3 protein is CASSTGTGRGYEQYF. CDR3 DNA: TGTGCCAGCAGCACAGGGACAGGGAGAGGGTACGAGCAGTACTTC.

In DNA, the CDR3 is TGTGCCAGCGGGTCGACTAGCGGGATCTACGAGCAGTACTTC. Translated, it gives CASGSTSGIYEQYF. V gene TRBV27 combines with J gene TRBJ2-7, with 11 bases aligning to TRBD2. V gave up 8 bases and J gave up 3 bases; unmatched junction bases: 6. Germline assignment: CDR1 MNHEY and CDR2 SMNVEV (reference sequence). The CDR3 spans 14 residues.

This rearrangement joins TRBV7-2 to TRBJ2-7; D is unresolved. This CDR3 spans 15 amino acids. CDR1 and CDR2 from the germline V gene are SGHTA and FQGNSA. V lost 5 bases and J 4 bases, leaving 18 bases between the germline ends. CDR3 region: CASSQRFEAVYEQYF. The DNA of the CDR3 is TGTGCCAGCAGCCAACGTTTTGAGGCGGTTTACGAGCAGTACTTC.

The chain uses TRBV5-8 and TRBJ1-1; 7 bases match TRBD1. Germline V gene lookup returns CDR1 SGHTS and CDR2 YDEGEE. Trimming removed 3 bases from V and 1 base from J; junction bases left unmatched: 0. This CDR3 is built from 13 residues. CDR3 DNA sequence: TGTGCCAGCAGCTGGGACAGGAACACTGAAGCTTTCTTT. It encodes CASSWDRNTEAFF. The complete variable domain, with remaining parts taken from reference TRBV5-8 and TRBJ1-1, reads EAGVTQSPTHLIKTRGQQATLRCSPISGHTSVYWYQQALGLGLQFLLWYDEGEERNRGNFPPRFSGRQFPNYSSELNVNALELEDSALYLCASSWDRNTEAFFGQGTRLTVV.

This chain connects TRBV2 to TRBJ2-5, with D maybe TRBD2 (6 bases). This CDR3 is 14 amino acids long. Germline V gene data show CDR1 as SNHLY and CDR2 as FYNNEI. Trimming took 8 bases from V and 2 from J, leaving 15 bases between them. The CDR3 loop is CASSEASAQETQYF. In DNA form, the CDR3 reads TGTGCCAGCTCCGAGGCTAGCGCTCAAGAGACCCAGTACTTC.

The CDR3 protein is CASSLRTSGISTDTQYF. CDR3 nucleotide sequence: TGTGCCAGCAGCTTACGGACTAGCGGAATTAGCACAGATACGCAGTATTTT. The chain links TRBV5-6 to TRBJ2-3; TRBD2 matches 10 bases. The CDR3 runs 17 residues. CDR1 is SGHDT, CDR2 YYEEEE, per germline. V shed 2 bases and J 0 bases; nucleotides not matched to a gene: 6.

V usage is TRBV19 and J usage is TRBJ1-2; no clear D. The V gene lost 2 bases and the J gene lost 2 bases, with 15 bases spanning the gap. This CDR3 has 16 amino acids. CDR1 and CDR2 from the germline V gene are LNHDA and SQIVND (reference sequence). CDR3 DNA sequence: TGTGCCAGTAGTATACAATCCGGGAGACCCAACTATGGCTACACCTTC. This encodes CASSIQSGRPNYGYTF.

The sample holds a few counts of this clone. The rearrangement joins TRBV7-2 to TRBJ2-7; D tentatively reads TRBD1 or TRBD2 (7 bases each). Per the germline V gene, CDR1 is SGHTA and CDR2 is FQGNSA. CDR3 length: 14 amino acids. Trimming removed 3 bases at V and 6 bases at J, with 15 bases between. As DNA, the CDR3 is TGTGCCAGCAGCTTCCGACAGGGAGGGGGCGAGCAGTACTTC. Protein product: CASSFRQGGGEQYF.

The chain carries TRBV19 and TRBJ1-4; D uncertain. CDR3 length equals 17 residues. In germline, CDR1 is LNHDA, CDR2 SQIVND (reference sequence). V was clipped by 4 bases and J by 0 bases, with 15 bases between them. The CDR3 bases are TGTGCCAGTAGTACCCACGGCGGCCGTGCAACTAATGAAAAACTGTTTTTT. It translates to CASSTHGGRATNEKLFF.